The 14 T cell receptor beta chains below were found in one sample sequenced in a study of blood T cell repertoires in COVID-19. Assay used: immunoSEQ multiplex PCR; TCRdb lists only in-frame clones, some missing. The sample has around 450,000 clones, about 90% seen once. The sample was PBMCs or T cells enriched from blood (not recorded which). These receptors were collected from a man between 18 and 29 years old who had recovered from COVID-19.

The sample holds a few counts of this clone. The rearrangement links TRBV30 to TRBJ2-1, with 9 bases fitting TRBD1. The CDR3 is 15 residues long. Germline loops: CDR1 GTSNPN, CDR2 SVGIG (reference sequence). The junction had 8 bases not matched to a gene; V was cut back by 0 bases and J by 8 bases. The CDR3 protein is CAWSVLGTGSHEQFF. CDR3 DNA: TGTGCCTGGAGTGTACTCGGGACAGGGTCCCATGAGCAGTTCTTC.

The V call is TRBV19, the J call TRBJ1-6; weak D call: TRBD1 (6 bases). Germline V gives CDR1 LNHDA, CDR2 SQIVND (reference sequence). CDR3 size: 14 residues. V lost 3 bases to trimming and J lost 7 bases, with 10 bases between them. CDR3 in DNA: TGTGCCAGTAGTATGACAGGCCCAAATTCACCCCTCCACTTT. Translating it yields CASSMTGPNSPLHF.

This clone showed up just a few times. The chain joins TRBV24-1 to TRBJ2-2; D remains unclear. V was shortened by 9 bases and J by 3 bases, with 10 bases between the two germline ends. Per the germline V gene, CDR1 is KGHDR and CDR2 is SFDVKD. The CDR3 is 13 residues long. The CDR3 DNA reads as TGTGCCACCGCTGACACCTACACCGGGGAGCTGTTTTTT. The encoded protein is CATADTYTGELFF.

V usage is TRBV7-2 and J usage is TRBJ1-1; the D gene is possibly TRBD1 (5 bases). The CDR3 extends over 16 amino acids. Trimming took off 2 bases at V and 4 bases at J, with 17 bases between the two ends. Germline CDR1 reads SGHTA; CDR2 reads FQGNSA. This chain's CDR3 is CASSLFGGGVVTEAFF. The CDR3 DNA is TGTGCCAGCAGCTTATTTGGGGGAGGGGTCGTCACTGAAGCTTTCTTT.

The CDR3 DNA is TGTGCCAGCAGTGTCCAGGGGTGGGATGAGCAGTTCTTC. This sequence encodes CASSVQGWDEQFF. The genes are TRBV2 and TRBJ2-1; D perhaps matches TRBD1 (6 bases). This CDR3 spans 13 amino acids. V was cut by 4 bases and J by 8 bases, with 12 bases left in between. Germline V gene sequence: CDR1 SNHLY, CDR2 FYNNEI.

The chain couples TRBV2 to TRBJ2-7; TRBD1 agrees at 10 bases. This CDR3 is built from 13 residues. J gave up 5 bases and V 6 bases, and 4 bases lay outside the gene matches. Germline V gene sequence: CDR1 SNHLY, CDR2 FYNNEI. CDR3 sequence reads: CASRGTGVDEQYF. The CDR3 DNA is TGTGCCAGCAGGGGGACAGGGGTGGACGAGCAGTACTTC.

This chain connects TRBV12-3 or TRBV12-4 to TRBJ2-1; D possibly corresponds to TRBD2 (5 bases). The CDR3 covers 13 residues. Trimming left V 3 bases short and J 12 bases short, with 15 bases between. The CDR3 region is CASSFGDSVTQFF. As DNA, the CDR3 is TGTGCCAGCAGTTTCGGGGATAGCGTAACGCAGTTCTTC.

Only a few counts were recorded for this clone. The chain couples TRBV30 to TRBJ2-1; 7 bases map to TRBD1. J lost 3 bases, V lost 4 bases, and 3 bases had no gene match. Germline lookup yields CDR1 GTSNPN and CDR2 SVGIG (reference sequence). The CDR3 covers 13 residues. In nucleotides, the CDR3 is TGTGCCTGGAAGGGGGCTGGCTACAATGAGCAGTTCTTC. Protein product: CAWKGAGYNEQFF.

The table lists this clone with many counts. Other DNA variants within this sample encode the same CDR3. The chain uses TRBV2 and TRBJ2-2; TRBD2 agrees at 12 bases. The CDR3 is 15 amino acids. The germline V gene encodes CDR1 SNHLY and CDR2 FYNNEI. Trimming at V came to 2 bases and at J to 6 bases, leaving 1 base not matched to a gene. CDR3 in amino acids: CASSELAGGPGELFF. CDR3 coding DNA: TGTGCCAGCAGTGAACTAGCGGGGGGGCCCGGGGAGCTGTTTTTT.

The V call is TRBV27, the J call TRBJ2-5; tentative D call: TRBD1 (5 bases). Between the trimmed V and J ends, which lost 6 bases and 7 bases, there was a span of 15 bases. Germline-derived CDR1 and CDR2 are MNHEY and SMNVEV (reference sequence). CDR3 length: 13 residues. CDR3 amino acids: CASSQGGLGTQYF. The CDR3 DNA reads TGTGCCAGCAGCCAGGGTGGGCTGGGGACCCAGTACTTC.

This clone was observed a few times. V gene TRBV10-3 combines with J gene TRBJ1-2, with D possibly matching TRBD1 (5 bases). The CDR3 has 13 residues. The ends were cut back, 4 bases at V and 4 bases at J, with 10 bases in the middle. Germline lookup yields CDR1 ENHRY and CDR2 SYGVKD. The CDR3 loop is CAISVGQGYGYTF. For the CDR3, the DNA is TGTGCCATCAGTGTCGGCCAGGGCTATGGCTACACCTTC.

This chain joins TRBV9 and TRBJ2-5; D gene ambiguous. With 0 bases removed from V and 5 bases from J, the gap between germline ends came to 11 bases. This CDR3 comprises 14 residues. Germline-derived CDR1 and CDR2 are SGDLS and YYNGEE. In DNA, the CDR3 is TGTGCCAGCAGCGTAGCTTCGACTCCGGAGACCCAGTACTTC. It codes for CASSVASTPETQYF.

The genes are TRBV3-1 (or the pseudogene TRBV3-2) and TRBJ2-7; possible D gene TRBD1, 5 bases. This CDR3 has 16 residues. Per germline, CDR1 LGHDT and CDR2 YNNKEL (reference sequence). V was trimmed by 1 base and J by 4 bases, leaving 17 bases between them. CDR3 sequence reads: CASSQGQDSAVYEQYF. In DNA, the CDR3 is TGTGCCAGCAGCCAAGGTCAAGACAGCGCCGTTTACGAGCAGTACTTC.

The CDR3 reads CASSWGDYTYNEQFF. Written as DNA, the CDR3 is TGTGCCAGTAGTTGGGGGGACTACACCTACAATGAGCAGTTCTTC. The chain uses TRBV19 and TRBJ2-1, with 7 positions matching TRBD2. Looked up from germline, CDR1 is LNHDA and CDR2 is SQIVND (reference sequence). V shed 5 bases and J 2 bases; nucleotides not matched to a gene: 6. There are 15 residues in the CDR3. Based on the CDR3 plus reference TRBV19 and TRBJ2-1, the full variable domain is DGGITQSPKYLFRKEGQNVTLSCEQNLNHDAMYWYRQDPGQGLRLIYYSQIVNDFQKGDIAEGYSVSREKKESFPLTVTSAQKNPTAFYLCASSWGDYTYNEQFFGPGTRLTVL.